The 21 T cell receptor beta chains reported below all come from one sample, sequenced in a study of cytotoxic CD8 clonotypes in ibrutinib-treated CLL. The assay was immunoSEQ multiplex PCR, and TCRdb's table has in-frame clones only and misses some. Among roughly 180,000 clones, about 72% were seen once, and the ten largest hold roughly 13%. Source: PBMCs, taken after 24 months of ibrutinib treatment. The source of these receptors is a human donor with chronic lymphocytic leukemia.

V and J are TRBV5-6 and TRBJ2-3; D is unclear. V was trimmed by 4 bases and J by 1 base, leaving 10 bases between them. The CDR3 has 14 residues. The germline gives CDR1 SGHDT, CDR2 YYEEEE. CDR3 loop: CASSPEQGTDTQYF. The CDR3 DNA sequence: TGTGCCAGCAGCCCGGAGCAGGGCACAGATACGCAGTATTTT.

DNA for the CDR3: TGTGCCAGCACCGAAACGGCGGAGACCCAGTACTTC. It translates to CASTETAETQYF. The chain joins TRBV2 to TRBJ2-5, with D unresolved. Trimming stripped 7 bases from V and 5 bases from J, with 11 bases between. Germline CDR1 and CDR2: SNHLY and FYNNEI. This CDR3 has 12 amino acids.

The chain uses TRBV7-2 and TRBJ2-7; 10 bases map to TRBD1. CDR1 SGHTA and CDR2 FQGNSA come from the germline V gene. J was trimmed by 1 base and V by 2 bases; bases with no gene match: 2. This CDR3 is 15 amino acids long. The CDR3 nucleotides read TGTGCCAGCAGCTTACCGGGACAGGGGTCCTACGAGCAGTACTTC. This sequence encodes CASSLPGQGSYEQYF.

V gene TRBV9 combines with J gene TRBJ1-1, with 9 bases that match TRBD1. CDR3 length: 14 amino acids. Germline CDR1 SGDLS, CDR2 YYNGEE. V was pared by 2 bases and J by 8 bases, with 7 bases of the junction left unmatched. The CDR3 DNA sequence: TGTGCCAGCAGCGTCCGGGACAGGGAGTCGGAAGCTTTCTTT. Residues: CASSVRDRESEAFF.

J is TRBJ2-7 and V is TRBV5-4, with 9 bases matching TRBD1. The germline gives CDR1 SGHNT, CDR2 YYREEE (reference sequence). This CDR3 has 16 residues. V shed 3 bases and J 9 bases; nucleotides not matched to a gene: 16. In DNA form, the CDR3 reads TGTGCCAGCAGCTGGGCGAACGGGACAGGGTATAAGGCGCAGTACTTC. Protein: CASSWANGTGYKAQYF.

The J gene is TRBJ2-7, the V gene TRBV4-3; 8 positions agree with TRBD1. The germline gives CDR1 LGHNA, CDR2 YSLEER. Unmatched junction bases numbered 7, after V lost 0 bases and J lost 3 bases. CDR3 length equals 16 residues. The CDR3 bases are TGCGCCAGCAGCCAAGATTCCGGACAGGGCAACTACGAGCAGTACTTC. It specifies CASSQDSGQGNYEQYF.

V usage is TRBV9 and J usage is TRBJ2-1; the D gene is possibly TRBD2 (5 bases). This CDR3 is 15 amino acids long. Trimming shortened V by 3 bases and J by 1 base, and 11 bases separated the two germline ends. Germline V lookup: CDR1 SGDLS, CDR2 YYNGEE. Written as DNA, the CDR3 is TGTGCCAGCAGCGCCCTTGAGGGTTCCTACAATGAGCAGTTCTTC. It specifies CASSALEGSYNEQFF.

The V gene is TRBV9, the J gene TRBJ2-1; 11 bases are shared with TRBD2. The CDR3 runs to 16 residues. Germline loops: CDR1 SGDLS, CDR2 YYNGEE. The J segment lost 0 bases and the V segment lost 2 bases, leaving 1 base of the junction unmatched. The CDR3 protein is CASSVLAGGSYNEQFF. CDR3 DNA: TGTGCCAGCAGCGTTCTAGCGGGAGGCTCCTACAATGAGCAGTTCTTC. The full variable domain, in which reference TRBV9 and TRBJ2-1 provide the parts outside the CDR3, is DSGVTQTPKHLITATGQRVTLRCSPRSGDLSVYWYQQSLDQGLQFLIQYYNGEERAKGNILERFSAQQFPDLHSELNLSSLELGDSALYFCASSVLAGGSYNEQFFGPGTRLTVL.

The V call is TRBV18, the J call TRBJ2-7, with TRBD1 identical over 10 bases. The CDR3 covers 14 residues. Germline CDR1 is KGHSH and CDR2 is LQKENI. The V segment lost 3 bases and the J segment 6 bases; nucleotides outside the gene matches: 5. Here the CDR3 DNA reads TGTGCCAGCTCACCGGACAGGGGGGTGGCCGAGCAGTACTTC. As protein: CASSPDRGVAEQYF.

The genes are TRBV6-4 and TRBJ2-1, with 12 bases identical to TRBD2. V shed 6 bases and J 7 bases; nucleotides not matched to a gene: 4. The CDR3 is 14 residues long. CDR1 and CDR2 from the germline V gene are MRHNA and SNTAGT. This CDR3 is CASSRTSGANEQFF. The CDR3 region has the DNA TGTGCCAGCAGCCGGACTAGCGGGGCAAATGAGCAGTTCTTC.

This sequence joins TRBV13 and TRBJ2-1, with 7 bases lining up with TRBD2. V lost 4 bases and J lost 4; bases outside the gene matches: 10. Germline CDR1 PRHDT, CDR2 FYEKMQ (reference sequence). CDR3 size: 16 residues. CDR3 sequence (DNA): TGTGCCAGCAGCTGGACCGCGGGCGGGAGTTACAATGAGCAGTTCTTC. The encoded protein is CASSWTAGGSYNEQFF.

The chain joins TRBV29-1 to TRBJ2-7; D perhaps matches TRBD1 (6 bases). The CDR3 has 15 amino acids. The germline gives CDR1 SQVTM, CDR2 ANQGSEA. Trimming removed 7 bases at V and 0 bases at J, with 19 bases between. CDR3 protein: CSAHIWDNSSYEQYF. The CDR3 DNA reads as TGCAGCGCACACATCTGGGACAACAGCTCCTACGAGCAGTACTTC.

CDR3: CASLSLAGPGREQYF. The CDR3 DNA reads TGTGCTAGTCTCAGCCTAGCGGGACCGGGGCGGGAGCAGTACTTC. The chain joins TRBV12-5 to TRBJ2-7; 9 nucleotides align to TRBD2. CDR3 length: 15 residues. Germline lookup yields CDR1 LGHNT and CDR2 FRNRAP. Unmatched junction bases numbered 15, after V lost 8 bases and J lost 7 bases. The full variable domain, its missing parts supplied by reference TRBV12-5 and TRBJ2-7, is DARVTQTPRHKVTEMGQEVTMRCQPILGHNTVFWYRQTMMQGLELLAYFRNRAPLDDSGMPKDRFSAEMPDATLATLKIQPSEPRDSAVYFCASLSLAGPGREQYFGPGTRLTVT.

The rearrangement links TRBV27 to TRBJ2-7; the match to TRBD1 covers 9 bases. J was trimmed by 2 bases and V by 6 bases; bases with no gene match: 5. This CDR3 region has 14 residues. Germline CDR1 reads MNHEY; CDR2 reads SMNVEV (reference sequence). CDR3 DNA: TGTGCCAGCAGCCCCGGGACAGGGCCCTACGAGCAGTACTTC. Its protein product is CASSPGTGPYEQYF.

The chain carries TRBV11-3 and TRBJ2-1; maybe TRBD2 (6 bases). CDR1 and CDR2 from the germline V gene are SGHNT and YENEEA. The V end lost 2 bases, the J end lost 6 bases, and 14 bases lay between the germline ends. The CDR3 is made up of 15 amino acids. The CDR3 DNA reads as TGTGCCAGCAGCTTAAGGAGGGCCTTCCCCAATGAGCAGTTCTTC. This codes for CASSLRRAFPNEQFF.

The rearrangement uses TRBV5-5 and TRBJ2-1; 10 bases are shared with TRBD2. V lost 0 bases to trimming and J lost 7 bases; unmatched junction nucleotides: 7. From germline, CDR1 is SGHKS and CDR2 YYEKEE (reference sequence). The CDR3 is made up of 16 amino acids. This CDR3 is CASSLARPSGSNEQFF. In DNA, the CDR3 is TGTGCCAGCAGCTTGGCGCGGCCTAGCGGGAGTAATGAGCAGTTCTTC.

The rearrangement links TRBV11-3 to TRBJ2-1; D is undetermined. The V end lost 1 base, the J end lost 15 bases, and 13 bases lay between the germline ends. CDR1 and CDR2 from the germline V gene are SGHNT and YENEEA. The CDR3 sequence is 12 residues long. This chain's CDR3 is CASSLGSSDRFF. The CDR3 nucleotides read TGTGCCAGCAGCTTAGGGTCATCGGATCGGTTCTTC.

Here the CDR3 reads CASSALQNTEAFF. The DNA of the CDR3 is TGCGCCAGCAGCGCTTTACAGAACACTGAAGCTTTCTTT. The V gene is TRBV10-1, the J gene TRBJ1-1; D unclear. CDR1 is WNHNN and CDR2 is SYGVQD in the germline V gene (reference sequence). Trimming pared 6 bases from V and 1 base from J, leaving 9 bases between. This CDR3 is built from 13 residues.

The genes are TRBV14 and TRBJ2-1; D gene unclear. Germline V lookup: CDR1 SGHDN, CDR2 FVKESK. Trimming stripped 4 bases from V and 5 bases from J, with 12 bases between. This CDR3 spans 14 amino acids. DNA of the CDR3: TGTGCCAGCAGCCCCTCCGTCCACCACAATGAGCAGTTCTTC. It yields the protein CASSPSVHHNEQFF.

The chain joins TRBV18 to TRBJ1-1, with D unclear. There are 13 residues in the CDR3. V shed 6 bases and J shed 1 base, with 9 bases lying between them. Germline CDR1 reads KGHSH; CDR2 reads LQKENI. CDR3 loop: CASSSAGNTEAFF. CDR3 nucleotides: TGTGCCAGCTCTTCCGCGGGGAACACTGAAGCTTTCTTT.

The V gene is TRBV5-1, the J gene TRBJ1-1, with unresolved D. This CDR3 is 12 amino acids long. CDR1 is SGHRS and CDR2 is YFSETQ in the germline V gene. Trimming removed 4 bases at V and 4 bases at J, with 8 bases between. The CDR3 DNA reads TGCGCCAGCAGCGGAGCTAGCACTGAAGCTTTCTTT. This codes for CASSGASTEAFF.